The 13 T cell receptor beta chains below come from one sample, sequenced in a study of T cells in Graves' hyperthyroidism and ophthalmopathy (dated by TCRdb to the late 2010s). Library preparation employed multiplex PCR. Sequencing used an Illumina HiSeq 2000. Amplification of TCR beta CDR3 regions was carried out from RNA transcripts. The first round of RT-PCR for the TCR CDR3 was performed with the HTBI primer set and the Qiagen OneStep RT-PCR kit. The raw public reads went through TCRdb reprocessing: fastp at Q25, MiXCR clone calling, in-frame beta chains kept. Entries that share a CDR3 protein sequence are merged under the most common genes and DNA. The sample table holds under 350,000 distinct CDR3 sequences, of which 15% to 20% were seen once. The ten largest clones add up to around 47% of the sample. Sequencing was carried out using blood. The receptors here all came from a woman aged 45-59 years with Graves' hyperthyroidism.

This clonotype was found many times. The chain carries TRBV3-1 and TRBJ1-6; TRBD1 agrees at 7 bases. CDR3 length: 14 amino acids. V shed 1 base and J 9 bases; nucleotides not matched to a gene: 3. Germline V gene data show CDR1 as LGHDT and CDR2 as YNNKEL (reference sequence). In DNA form, the CDR3 reads TGTGCCAGCAGCCAAGGAGGGGGCCGTTCACCCCTCCACTTT. Amino acid sequence: CASSQGGGRSPLHF.

The V call is TRBV19, the J call TRBJ1-5; D perhaps matches TRBD1 (5 bases). With 5 bases removed from V and 1 base from J, the gap between germline ends came to 18 bases. The CDR3 spans 17 residues. Germline V gene data show CDR1 as LNHDA and CDR2 as SQIVND (reference sequence). Here the CDR3 DNA reads TGTGCCAGTAGTCCACTTTCCGGGGCCCGAAGCAATCAGCCCCAGCATTTT. Translating it yields CASSPLSGARSNQPQHF.

This clonotype was detected ten times or more. The chain links TRBV7-9 to TRBJ2-1, with D tentatively TRBD1 (6 bases). CDR1 is SEHNR, CDR2 FQNEAQ, per germline (reference sequence). The CDR3 is 12 residues long. Trimming took 5 bases from V and 5 from J, leaving 7 bases between them. CDR3 in amino acids: CASSPGDNEQFF. In DNA, the CDR3 is TGTGCCAGCAGCCCAGGGGACAATGAGCAGTTCTTC.

The J gene is TRBJ2-2, the V gene TRBV5-1; D gene ambiguous. Trimming shortened V by 0 bases and J by 3 bases, and 6 bases separated the two germline ends. Per germline, CDR1 SGHRS and CDR2 YFSETQ. CDR3 length equals 14 residues. The CDR3 nucleotides are TGCGCCAGCAGCTTGGGCCAGGACACCGGGGAGCTGTTTTTT. It is translated as CASSLGQDTGELFF.

This clonotype showed up many times. CDR3 coding DNA: TGTGCCTGGAGTGGTAACTATGGCTACACCTTC. It translates to CAWSGNYGYTF. The J gene is TRBJ1-2, the V gene TRBV30; the D is unclear. V gave up 1 base and J gave up 1 base, with 1 base separating them. The CDR3 covers 11 residues. In germline, CDR1 is GTSNPN, CDR2 SVGIG (reference sequence).

In this sample, this clonotype turned up a few times. The chain joins TRBV9 to TRBJ2-1, with TRBD2 as a possible D gene (5 bases). V dropped 0 bases and J dropped 7 bases, with 8 bases sitting between them. CDR3 length equals 13 residues. The germline V gene has CDR1 SGDLS and CDR2 YYNGEE. The CDR3: CASSVVPGNEQFF. Here the CDR3 DNA reads TGTGCCAGCAGCGTAGTCCCGGGGAATGAGCAGTTCTTC.

There are a few counts of this clonotype. V gene TRBV20-1 combines with J gene TRBJ2-3, with TRBD2 identical over 12 bases. J gave up 6 bases and V 1 base, and 5 bases lay outside the gene matches. Germline V CDR1 and CDR2: DFQATT, SNEGSKA (reference sequence). This CDR3 comprises 15 residues. CDR3 nucleotides: TGCAGTGCTAGAGCCCCGGGACTAGCGGGTGATACGCAGTATTTT. This gives the protein CSARAPGLAGDTQYF.

This clonotype was observed many times. The chain carries TRBV11-2 and TRBJ2-7; TRBD2 might be the D (5 bases). Germline V gene data show CDR1 as SGHAT and CDR2 as FQNNGV. The CDR3 contains 17 residues. Trimming took off 2 bases at V and 3 bases at J, with 20 bases between the two ends. CDR3 sequence (DNA): TGTGCCAGCAGCTTACACGGACCGGGCTCCCGGGGCTACGAGCAGTACTTC. Protein: CASSLHGPGSRGYEQYF.

The chain combines TRBV3-1 with TRBJ1-3; the D gene is possibly TRBD1 (6 bases). Trimming took 6 bases from V and 0 from J, leaving 15 bases between them. The germline gives CDR1 LGHDT, CDR2 YNNKEL (reference sequence). The CDR3 contains 16 residues. CDR3 sequence: CASSYRALNSGNTIYF. The CDR3 DNA is TGTGCCAGCAGTTACAGGGCTCTGAACTCTGGAAACACCATATATTTT.

This clonotype was recorded many times. The gene calls are TRBV27 and TRBJ2-1; D gene unclear. This CDR3 contains 15 residues. The germline V and J ends were trimmed by 5 bases and 0 bases, with 11 bases remaining between them. Germline CDR1 and CDR2: MNHEY and SMNVEV (reference sequence). The CDR3 loop is CASSREGNSYNEQFF. CDR3 coding DNA: TGTGCCAGCAGTAGGGAAGGGAACTCCTACAATGAGCAGTTCTTC.

This clonotype was detected many times. The chain combines TRBV11-2 with TRBJ2-1; D may correspond to TRBD1 or TRBD2 (6 bases each). Deletions cut 2 bases from V and 6 bases from J, with 14 bases between. The germline V gene has CDR1 SGHAT and CDR2 FQNNGV. This CDR3 is built from 15 residues. CDR3 region: CASSLFGGLGNEQFF. CDR3 in DNA: TGTGCCAGCAGCTTATTTGGGGGGCTCGGCAATGAGCAGTTCTTC.

The chain recombines TRBV30 with TRBJ2-3; perhaps TRBD2 as D (5 bases). The CDR3 length is 13 residues. V lost 2 bases, J lost 4 bases, and 10 bases lay in between. Germline V gene sequence: CDR1 GTSNPN, CDR2 SVGIG (reference sequence). The CDR3 loop is CAWSQGAADTQYF. CDR3 nucleotide sequence: TGTGCCTGGAGTCAAGGAGCGGCAGATACGCAGTATTTT.

This clonotype has just a few counts. The chain couples TRBV20-1 to TRBJ2-7; weak D call: TRBD1 (5 bases). This CDR3 contains 14 residues. Germline assignment: CDR1 DFQATT and CDR2 SNEGSKA (reference sequence). With 4 bases removed from V and 4 bases from J, the gap between germline ends came to 17 bases. The CDR3 spells CSAIGQGLFYEQYF. The CDR3 DNA sequence: TGCAGTGCTATAGGGCAGGGCCTTTTTTACGAGCAGTACTTC.